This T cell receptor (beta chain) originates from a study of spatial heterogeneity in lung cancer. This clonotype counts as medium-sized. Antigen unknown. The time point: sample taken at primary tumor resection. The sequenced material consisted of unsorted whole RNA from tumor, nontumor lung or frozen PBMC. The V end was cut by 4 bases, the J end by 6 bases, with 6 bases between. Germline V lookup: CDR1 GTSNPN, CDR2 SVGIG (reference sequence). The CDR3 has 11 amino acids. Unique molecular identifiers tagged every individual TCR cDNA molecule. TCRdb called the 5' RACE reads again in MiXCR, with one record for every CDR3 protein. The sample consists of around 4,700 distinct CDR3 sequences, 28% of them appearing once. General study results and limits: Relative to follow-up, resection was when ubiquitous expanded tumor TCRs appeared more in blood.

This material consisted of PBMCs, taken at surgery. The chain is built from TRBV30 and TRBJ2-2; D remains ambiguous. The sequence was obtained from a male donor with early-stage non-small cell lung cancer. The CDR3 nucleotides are TGTGCCTGGACTGAATCCGGGGAGCTGTTTTTT. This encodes CAWTESGELFF.